Following are 15 T cell receptor beta chains from one sample sequenced in a study of CD8+CD57+ T cells in acquired aplastic anemia. Genomic DNA constituted the template upon which TCR beta VDJ and CDR3 profiling was performed. TCRdb redid the calling of the reads with MiXCR, one entry per CDR3 protein. Of about 81,000 distinct CDR3 sequences detected, under 50% appear once; the ten largest clones hold around 63%. Sequencing used sorted CD4+, CD8+, or CD8+CD57+ T cells (not recorded which) from PBMCs. The source is a human donor in good health, serving as a control.

V gene TRBV7-6 combines with J gene TRBJ1-6, with a weak D call TRBD1 (5 bases). This CDR3 is 15 amino acids long. The ends were cut back, 6 bases at V and 10 bases at J, with 19 bases in the middle. Looked up from germline, CDR1 is SGHVS and CDR2 is FNYEAQ. CDR3 loop: CASSFSLGVGSPLHF. In nucleotides, the CDR3 is TGTGCCAGCAGTTTTAGTTTAGGGGTGGGATCACCCCTCCACTTT.

As concerns this clonotype: A much larger clone lies a single base off, so this may be a read error. The rearrangement links TRBV11-3 to TRBJ1-1, with D tentatively TRBD1 (6 bases). From germline, CDR1 is SGHNT and CDR2 YENEEA. Trimming pared 5 bases from V and 0 bases from J, leaving 10 bases between. The CDR3 runs to 14 residues. CDR3 DNA sequence: TGTGCCAGCAGCCTGGGACACCTGAACACTGAAGCTTTCTTT. Translation gives CASSLGHLNTEAFF.

The chain is built from TRBV6-5 and TRBJ2-7; possible D gene TRBD2, 7 bases. V was cut by 0 bases and J by 5 bases, with 17 bases left in between. The germline gives CDR1 MNHEY, CDR2 SVGAGI. This CDR3 has 16 amino acids. The DNA of the CDR3 is TGTGCCAGCAGTTACTCAGGGGGAGGGCCCCTTAACGAGCAGTACTTC. This encodes CASSYSGGGPLNEQYF.

CDR3 region: CAISGGGQGPNSPLHF. CDR3 coding DNA: TGTGCCATCAGTGGGGGGGGACAGGGCCCGAATTCACCCCTCCACTTT. This sequence joins TRBV10-3 and TRBJ1-6; 9 bases line up with TRBD1. V lost 4 bases and J lost 7; bases outside the gene matches: 8. Germline CDR1 and CDR2: ENHRY and SYGVKD. The CDR3 runs 16 residues.

V and J are TRBV28 and TRBJ1-1; 8 bases agree with TRBD1. CDR3 length equals 11 residues. Germline assignment: CDR1 MDHEN and CDR2 SYDVKM. V lost 6 bases and J lost 8; bases outside the gene matches: 2. The CDR3 spells CASSWDREAFF. The CDR3 bases are TGTGCCAGCAGCTGGGACAGGGAAGCTTTCTTT. The full variable domain, its missing parts supplied by reference TRBV28 and TRBJ1-1, is DVKVTQSSRYLVKRTGEKVFLECVQDMDHENMFWYRQDPGLGLRLIYFSYDVKMKEKGDIPEGYSVSREKKERFSLILESASTNQTSMYLCASSWDREAFFGQGTRLTVV.

With regard to this clonotype: The DNA is omitted, as the CDR3 cannot be located on it reliably, and the CDR3 follows TCRdb's listing. The chain carries TRBV25-1 and TRBJ1-2. The CDR3 spans 21 amino acids, including both terminal residues. Germline CDR1 MGHDK, CDR2 SYGVNS. Here the CDR3 reads CASSALAGAGDTQYFGPGYTF.

This clonotype occurred a few times. The rearrangement joins TRBV10-1 to TRBJ2-1; D unresolved. The ends were cut back, 3 bases at V and 5 bases at J, with 5 bases in the middle. The CDR3 covers 12 residues. CDR1 and CDR2 (germline): WNHNN, SYGVQD (reference sequence). CDR3 residues: CASSDRNNEQFF. As DNA, the CDR3 is TGCGCCAGCAGTGACAGAAACAATGAGCAGTTCTTC.

The sample holds many counts of this clonotype. The genes are TRBV20-1 and TRBJ2-5; D gene unclear. Germline V lookup: CDR1 DFQATT, CDR2 SNEGSKA (reference sequence). CDR3 length: 9 amino acids. Deletions cut 5 bases from V and 5 bases from J, with 3 bases between. The CDR3 DNA reads TGCAGTGCTGGGGAGACCCAGTACTTC. Residues: CSAGETQYF.

This clonotype was counted between two and nine times. The chain couples TRBV29-1 to TRBJ2-1; 8 bases agree with TRBD1. The CDR3 is made up of 15 amino acids. Germline-derived CDR1 and CDR2 are SQVTM and ANQGSEA. V was clipped by 1 base and J by 0 bases; unmatched bases: 2. The CDR3 DNA follows: TGCAGCGTTGAAGGGACAGGGATCTCCTACAATGAGCAGTTCTTC. Residues: CSVEGTGISYNEQFF.

In this sample, this clonotype turned up a few times. V and J are TRBV27 and TRBJ2-5; D ambiguous. V lost 2 bases to trimming and J lost 4 bases, with 8 bases between them. Germline loops: CDR1 MNHEY, CDR2 SMNVEV (reference sequence). The CDR3 has 13 amino acids. CDR3 bases: TGTGCCAGCAGTTTACCCCGACCAGAGACCCAGTACTTC. Amino acids: CASSLPRPETQYF.

Many counts were recorded for this clonotype. The J gene is TRBJ1-5, the V gene TRBV24-1; a possible D gene is TRBD1 (6 bases). This CDR3 spans 14 amino acids. Germline V lookup: CDR1 KGHDR, CDR2 SFDVKD. V lost 3 bases, J lost 6 bases, and 11 bases lay in between. The CDR3 loop reads CATSDTGSGQPQHF. CDR3 DNA: TGTGCCACCAGTGATACAGGGTCGGGTCAGCCCCAGCATTTT.

The CDR3 region is CSVGTGEHEQYF. DNA of the CDR3: TGCAGCGTGGGGACAGGTGAGCACGAGCAGTACTTC. The rearrangement joins TRBV29-1 to TRBJ2-7; TRBD1 aligns across 8 bases. Germline V gene sequence: CDR1 SQVTM, CDR2 ANQGSEA. V was pared by 6 bases and J by 5 bases, with 6 bases of the junction left unmatched. The CDR3 runs 12 residues.

The rearrangement links TRBV6-1 to TRBJ2-7, with TRBD2 as a possible D gene (5 bases). Germline V CDR1 and CDR2: MNHNS, SASEGT. V shed 2 bases and J shed 6 bases, with 20 bases lying between them. The CDR3 runs to 16 residues. The CDR3 DNA is TGTGCCAGCAGTGAATTTCGACGAGGGTTCACGGGCGAGCAGTACTTC. It translates to CASSEFRRGFTGEQYF.

There are many counts of this clonotype. This rearrangement joins TRBV6-1 to TRBJ2-7, with TRBD1 matching 12 bases. Trimming removed 1 base from V and 7 bases from J; junction bases left unmatched: 5. The germline gives CDR1 MNHNS, CDR2 SASEGT. The CDR3 contains 15 residues. The CDR3 sequence: CASSEVGTGGGEQYF. In nucleotides, the CDR3 is TGTGCCAGCAGTGAAGTCGGGACAGGGGGCGGAGAGCAGTACTTC.

This rearrangement joins TRBV7-8 to TRBJ2-5, with a weak D call TRBD2 (5 bases). From germline, CDR1 is SGHVS and CDR2 FQNEAQ. Trimming shortened V by 1 base and J by 3 bases, and 12 bases separated the two germline ends. The length of the CDR3 is 15 residues. DNA for the CDR3: TGTGCCAGCAGCTTAGGAGGGCGGTCGGAAGAGACCCAGTACTTC. Translation: CASSLGGRSEETQYF.